This T cell receptor beta chain stems from a study of CD8 T cells in ankylosing spondylitis. This clonotype was picked up many times. Its matching antigen is unknown. Study-wide findings and caveats: Earlier reports found some motif variants in synovial fluid and blood in reactive arthritis. Disease-associated clones were CD8+ and fairly uncommon in peripheral blood. Among TCR beta sequences, a motif of several highly homologous variants appeared characteristic of ankylosing spondylitis blood.

The V gene lost 5 bases and the J gene lost 5 bases, with 18 bases spanning the gap. The CDR3 is made up of 16 amino acids. Germline V gene sequence: CDR1 KGHDR, CDR2 SFDVKD. TCRdb re-called the 5' RACE reads with MiXCR, one entry per CDR3 protein. The table lists around 540,000 distinct CDR3 sequences, 12% of them singletons. V is TRBV24-1 and J is TRBJ2-1; weak D call: TRBD2 (5 bases). The source of this sequence is a male donor with ankylosing spondylitis. Sequencing used blood, either unsorted or a sorted T cell fraction (not recorded which). In DNA form, the CDR3 reads TGTGCCACCAGTGGTTTAGCGACAACCCTAAACAATGAGCAGTTCTTC. Amino acid sequence: CATSGLATTLNNEQFF.